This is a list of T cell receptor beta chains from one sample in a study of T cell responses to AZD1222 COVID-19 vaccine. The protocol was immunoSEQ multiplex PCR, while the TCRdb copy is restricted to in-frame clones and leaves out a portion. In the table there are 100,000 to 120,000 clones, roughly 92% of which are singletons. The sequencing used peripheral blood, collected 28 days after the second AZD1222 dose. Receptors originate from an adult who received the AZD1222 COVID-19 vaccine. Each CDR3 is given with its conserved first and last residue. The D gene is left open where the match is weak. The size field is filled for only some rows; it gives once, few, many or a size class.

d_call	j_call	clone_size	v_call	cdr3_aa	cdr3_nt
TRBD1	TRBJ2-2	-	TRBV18	CASSLGTGMAGELFF	TGTGCCAGCTCACTTGGGACAGGGATGGCCGGGGAGCTGTTTTTT
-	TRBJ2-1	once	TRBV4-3	CASSHFGGRYYNEQFF	TGCGCCAGCAGCCACTTCGGGGGGCGATACTACAATGAGCAGTTCTTC
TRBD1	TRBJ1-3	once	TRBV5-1	CASRDGTGEGNTIYF	TGCGCCAGCAGGGACGGGACAGGGGAAGGAAACACCATATATTTT
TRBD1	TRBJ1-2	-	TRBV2	CACHNRGGGYTF	TGTGCCTGCCACAACAGGGGAGGCGGCTACACCTTC
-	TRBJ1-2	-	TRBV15	CATQANYGYTF	TGTGCCACCCAGGCCAACTATGGCTACACCTTC
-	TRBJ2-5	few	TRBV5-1	CASSARTSQETQYF	TGCGCCAGCAGCGCGCGGACTTCTCAAGAGACCCAGTACTTC
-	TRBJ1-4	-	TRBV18	CASAPRGGAEKLFF	TGTGCCAGCGCACCCAGGGGAGGGGCTGAAAAACTGTTTTTT
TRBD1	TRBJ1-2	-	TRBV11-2	CASSSFPGQSNYGYTF	TGTGCCAGCAGCTCTTTTCCGGGACAGAGTAACTATGGCTACACCTTC
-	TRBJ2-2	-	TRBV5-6	CASSLYPGELFF	TGTGCCAGCAGCTTGTACCCAGGGGAGCTGTTTTTT
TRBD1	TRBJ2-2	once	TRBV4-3	CASSQFRTGGGNAGELFF	TGCGCCAGCAGCCAATTTCGGACAGGGGGCGGGAACGCCGGGGAGCTGTTTTTT
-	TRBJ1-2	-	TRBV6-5	CASSPWAAGRYGYTF	TGTGCCAGCAGTCCCTGGGCGGCGGGCCGGTATGGCTACACCTTC
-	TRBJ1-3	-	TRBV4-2	CASSPRFSSGNTIYF	TGTGCCAGCAGCCCGAGGTTTTCCTCTGGAAACACCATATATTTT
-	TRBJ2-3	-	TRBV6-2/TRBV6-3	CASSSSDTQYF	TGTGCCAGCAGCTCGTCAGATACGCAGTATTTT
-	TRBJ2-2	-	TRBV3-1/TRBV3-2	CASSRLPASTGELFF	TGTGCCAGCAGCCGACTACCGGCCAGCACCGGGGAGCTGTTTTTT
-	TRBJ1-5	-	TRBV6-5	CASSSVSNQPQHF	TGTGCCAGCAGTTCAGTTAGCAATCAGCCCCAGCATTTT
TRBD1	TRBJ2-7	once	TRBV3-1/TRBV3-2	CASSLDRVPYEQYF	TGTGCCAGCAGCCTCGACAGGGTTCCCTACGAGCAGTACTTC
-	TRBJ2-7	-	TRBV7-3	CASAPGSGNEQYF	TGTGCCAGCGCCCCGGGTTCAGGAAACGAGCAGTACTTC
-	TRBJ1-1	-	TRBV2	CASTGSTEAFF	TGTGCCAGCACCGGGAGTACTGAAGCTTTCTTT
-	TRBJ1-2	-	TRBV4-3	CASSQDAPGGDYGYTF	TGCGCCAGCAGCCAAGACGCCCCCGGGGGTGACTATGGCTACACCTTC
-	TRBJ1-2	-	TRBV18	CASWGSANYGYTF	TGTGCCAGCTGGGGATCGGCTAACTATGGCTACACCTTC
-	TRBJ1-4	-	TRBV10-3	CAISESRTSNEKLFF	TGTGCCATCAGTGAGTCTCGAACCTCTAATGAAAAACTGTTTTTT
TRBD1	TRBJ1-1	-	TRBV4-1	CASSHEGQGARGTEAFF	TGCGCCAGCAGCCATGAAGGACAGGGGGCTAGGGGGACTGAAGCTTTCTTT
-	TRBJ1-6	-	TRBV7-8	CASSLRQIDSPLHF	TGTGCCAGCAGCTTACGACAGATCGATTCACCCCTCCACTTT
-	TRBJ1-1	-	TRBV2	CASSDGGVRMNTEAFF	TGTGCCAGCAGTGATGGCGGGGTGCGCATGAACACTGAAGCTTTCTTT
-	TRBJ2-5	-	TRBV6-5	CASSTKPGQETQYF	TGTGCCAGCAGTACAAAACCGGGGCAGGAGACCCAGTACTTC
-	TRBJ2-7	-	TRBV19	CATRPGGGLTYEQYF	TGTGCCACCCGCCCCGGGGGCGGACTAACCTACGAGCAGTACTTC
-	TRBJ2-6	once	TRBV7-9	CASRGSGANVLTF	TGTGCCAGCCGGGGCTCTGGGGCCAACGTCCTGACTTTC
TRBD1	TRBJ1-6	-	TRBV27	CASHRQGNSPLHF	TGTGCCAGCCACAGACAGGGAAATTCACCCCTCCACTTT
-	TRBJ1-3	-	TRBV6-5	CASSVASGNTIYF	TGTGCCAGCTCGGTCGCTTCTGGAAACACCATATATTTT
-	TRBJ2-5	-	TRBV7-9	CASRPSEFLETQYF	TGTGCCAGCCGGCCCAGCGAATTTCTTGAGACCCAGTACTTC
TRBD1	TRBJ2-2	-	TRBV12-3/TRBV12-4	CASSAGTGGELFF	TGTGCCAGCAGCGCCGGGACAGGCGGGGAGCTGTTTTTT
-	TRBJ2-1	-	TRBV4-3	CASSLPYPGEQFF	TGCGCCAGCAGCCTACCCTATCCCGGGGAGCAGTTCTTC
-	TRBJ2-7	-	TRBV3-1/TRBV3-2	CASSQVVDGHGQYF	TGTGCCAGCAGCCAAGTGGTGGATGGCCACGGGCAGTACTTC
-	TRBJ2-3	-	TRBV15	CATSPLGLRADTQYF	TGTGCCACCAGCCCGCTTGGTCTACGCGCGGATACGCAGTATTTT
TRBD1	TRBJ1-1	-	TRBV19	CASSRGQLNTEAFF	TGTGCCAGTAGTAGGGGACAGCTGAACACTGAAGCTTTCTTT
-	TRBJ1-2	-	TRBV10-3	CTISQAYSRGGYTF	TGTACCATCAGCCAAGCTTATAGCCGGGGTGGCTACACCTTC
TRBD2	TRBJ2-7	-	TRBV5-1	CASSYHMLGGSSYEQYF	TGCGCCAGCAGCTACCACATGTTGGGGGGGAGCTCCTACGAGCAGTACTTC
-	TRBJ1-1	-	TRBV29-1	CSAEPRAAPNTEAFF	TGCAGCGCCGAACCCAGAGCGGCTCCGAACACTGAAGCTTTCTTT
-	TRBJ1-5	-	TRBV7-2	CASSLGLGRGNQPQHF	TGTGCCAGCAGCTTAGGCCTAGGTAGGGGCAATCAGCCCCAGCATTTT
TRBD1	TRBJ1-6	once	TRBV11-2	CASSSDRVPPLHF	TGTGCCAGCAGCTCGGACAGGGTGCCACCCCTCCACTTT
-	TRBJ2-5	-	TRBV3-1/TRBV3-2	CASSQDSLGPQYF	TGTGCCAGCAGCCAGGACTCCTTAGGGCCCCAGTACTTC
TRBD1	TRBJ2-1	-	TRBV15	CATSEDRGGLREQFF	TGTGCCACCAGCGAAGACAGGGGGGGTTTACGAGAGCAGTTCTTC
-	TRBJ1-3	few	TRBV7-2	CASSLGSLGNTIYF	TGTGCCAGCAGCTTAGGGAGCCTCGGGAACACCATATATTTT
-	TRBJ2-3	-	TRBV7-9	CASNPPQSSAQYF	TGTGCCAGCAACCCACCCCAGAGCTCGGCGCAGTATTTT
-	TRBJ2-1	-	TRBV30	CAWSGDTNNEQFF	TGTGCCTGGAGTGGGGACACTAACAATGAGCAGTTCTTC
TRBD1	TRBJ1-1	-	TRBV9	CASSVFDRENTEAFF	TGTGCCAGCAGCGTATTCGACAGGGAAAACACTGAAGCTTTCTTT
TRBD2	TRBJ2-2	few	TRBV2	CATRESGGYTGELFF	TGTGCCACCCGGGAGAGCGGGGGATACACCGGGGAGCTGTTTTTT
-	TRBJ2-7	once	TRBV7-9	CASSSYSFYEQYF	TGTGCCAGCAGCTCCTACAGTTTCTACGAGCAGTACTTC
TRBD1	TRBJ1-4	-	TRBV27	CASRTLGGSANEKLFF	TGTGCCAGCAGGACATTAGGGGGCTCAGCTAATGAAAAACTGTTTTTT
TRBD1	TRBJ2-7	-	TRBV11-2	CASSSETGGYEQYF	TGTGCCAGCAGCTCCGAGACAGGGGGCTACGAGCAGTACTTC
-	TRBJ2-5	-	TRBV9	CASSPPEGGRETQYF	TGTGCCAGCAGCCCACCCGAGGGGGGGCGAGAGACCCAGTACTTC
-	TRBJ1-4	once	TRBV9	CASSVDTANEKLFF	TGTGCCAGCAGCGTAGACACAGCAAATGAAAAACTGTTTTTT
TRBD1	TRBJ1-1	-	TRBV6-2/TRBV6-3	CASSTTGAPNTEAFF	TGTGCCAGCAGTACTACAGGGGCCCCTAACACTGAAGCTTTCTTT
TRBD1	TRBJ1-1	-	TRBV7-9	CASSRDRGLAEAFF	TGTGCCAGCAGTAGGGACAGGGGGCTGGCTGAAGCTTTCTTT
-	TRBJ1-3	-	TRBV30	CAWSPSSGNTIYF	TGTGCCTGGAGTCCTTCCTCTGGAAACACCATATATTTT
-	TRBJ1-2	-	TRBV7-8	CASSLSVNYGYTF	TGTGCCAGCAGCTTATCAGTGAACTATGGCTACACCTTC
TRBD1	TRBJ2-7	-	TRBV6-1	CASSEGKGDRAHEQYF	TGTGCCAGCAGTGAAGGGAAAGGGGACAGGGCCCACGAGCAGTACTTC
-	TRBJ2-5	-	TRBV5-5	CASSTAGGGGETQYF	TGTGCCAGCAGCACCGCAGGGGGCGGGGGAGAGACCCAGTACTTC
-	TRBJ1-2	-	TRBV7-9	CASSEGRGYTF	TGTGCCAGCAGCGAGGGGCGAGGCTACACCTTC